This TCR beta chain appears in the sequencing data of a study of T-cell memory formation after mild COVID-19. Turning to the study itself: TCR clusters showed largely donor specificity.

This clonotype has more than one count but fewer than ten. This CDR3 is 18 amino acids long. V was pared by 4 bases and J by 3 bases, with 13 bases of the junction left unmatched. Germline CDR1 SGHVS, CDR2 FNYEAQ. cDNA libraries for TCR alpha and TCR beta, carrying sample barcodes and UMIs, came from 5'RACE with constant-segment primers. TCRdb re-analysed the 5' RACE reads in MiXCR, keeping a single row per CDR3 protein. The data show about 410,000 distinct CDR3 sequences, under 25% seen once. This chain uses TRBV7-6 with TRBJ2-5, with 11 bases fitting TRBD2. This receptor was identified in an adult woman who had mild COVID-19 (a few samples of this study predate the infection). Cell type and time point are not known. Sequencing used PBMCs or a T cell subset sorted from them (not recorded which). In DNA form, the CDR3 reads TGTGCCAGCAGCTACCCGTACCTGACTAGCGGGGACGAAGAGACCCAGTACTTC. It specifies CASSYPYLTSGDEETQYF.